The clone carrying this TCR beta chain was counted many times. The CDR3 sequence is 14 residues long. The V gene's germline CDR1 is LGHNA and CDR2 YSLEER. Trimming removed 1 base at V and 4 bases at J, with 10 bases between. TCRdb used MiXCR to reprocess the 5' RACE reads, holding one entry per CDR3 protein. The table lists 60,000 to 85,000 distinct CDR3 sequences, roughly 4.4% of them singletons. This sample was taken from a study of neurological immune-mediated disorders. The receptor's source is a woman aged 70 to 79 with multiple sclerosis. Sequencing input: PBMCs. This chain uses TRBV4-3 with TRBJ1-1; D gene ambiguous. CDR3 protein: CASSQVLGSTEAFF. CDR3 in DNA: TGCGCCAGCAGCCAAGTCTTAGGGAGCACTGAAGCTTTCTTT.